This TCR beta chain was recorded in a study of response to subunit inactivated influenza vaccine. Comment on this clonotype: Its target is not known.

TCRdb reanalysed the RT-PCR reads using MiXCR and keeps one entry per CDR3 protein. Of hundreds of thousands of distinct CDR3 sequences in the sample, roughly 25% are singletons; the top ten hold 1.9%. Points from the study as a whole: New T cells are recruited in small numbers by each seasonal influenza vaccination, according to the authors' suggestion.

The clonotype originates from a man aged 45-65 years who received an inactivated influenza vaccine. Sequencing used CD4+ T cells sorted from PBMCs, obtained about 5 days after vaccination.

CDR3 loop: CASSWKTGSEKLFF. The CDR3 DNA is TGTGCCAGCAGCTGGAAAACGGGGAGTGAAAAACTGTTTTTT. The J gene is TRBJ1-4, the V gene TRBV5-4, with unresolved D. Germline CDR1 is SGHNT and CDR2 is YYREEE (reference sequence). The V end was cut by 3 bases, the J end by 7 bases, with 13 bases between. The CDR3 consists of 14 residues.